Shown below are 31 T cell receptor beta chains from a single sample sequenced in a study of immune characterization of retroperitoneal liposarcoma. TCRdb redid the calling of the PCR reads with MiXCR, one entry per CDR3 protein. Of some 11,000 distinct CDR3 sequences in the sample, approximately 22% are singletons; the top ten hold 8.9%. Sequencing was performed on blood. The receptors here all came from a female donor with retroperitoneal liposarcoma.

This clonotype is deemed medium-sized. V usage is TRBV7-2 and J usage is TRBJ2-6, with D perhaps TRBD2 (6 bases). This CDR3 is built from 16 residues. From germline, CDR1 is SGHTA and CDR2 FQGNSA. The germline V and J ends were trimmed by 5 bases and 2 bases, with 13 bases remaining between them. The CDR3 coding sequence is TGTGCCAGCAGCCCATGGCGGGGTCCTGGGGCCAACGTCCTGACTTTC. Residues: CASSPWRGPGANVLTF.

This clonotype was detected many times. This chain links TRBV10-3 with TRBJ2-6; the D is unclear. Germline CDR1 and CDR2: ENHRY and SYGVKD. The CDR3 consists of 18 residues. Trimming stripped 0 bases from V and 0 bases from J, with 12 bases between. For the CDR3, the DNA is TGTGCCATCAGTGAGTCGAGGCTGGTTCACTCTGGGGCCAACGTCCTGACTTTC. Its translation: CAISESRLVHSGANVLTF.

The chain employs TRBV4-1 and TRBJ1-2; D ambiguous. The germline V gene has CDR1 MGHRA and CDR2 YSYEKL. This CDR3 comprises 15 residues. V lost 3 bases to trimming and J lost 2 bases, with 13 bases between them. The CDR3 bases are TGCGCCAGCAGCCACCACCGATCGTTAAACTATGGCTACACCTTC. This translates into CASSHHRSLNYGYTF.

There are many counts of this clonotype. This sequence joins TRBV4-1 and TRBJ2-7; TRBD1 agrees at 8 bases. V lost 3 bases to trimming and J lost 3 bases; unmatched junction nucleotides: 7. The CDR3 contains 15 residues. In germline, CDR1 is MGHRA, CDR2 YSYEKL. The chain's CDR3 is CASSHRGLTHYEQYF. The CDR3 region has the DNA TGCGCCAGCAGCCACAGGGGGCTAACGCACTACGAGCAGTACTTC.

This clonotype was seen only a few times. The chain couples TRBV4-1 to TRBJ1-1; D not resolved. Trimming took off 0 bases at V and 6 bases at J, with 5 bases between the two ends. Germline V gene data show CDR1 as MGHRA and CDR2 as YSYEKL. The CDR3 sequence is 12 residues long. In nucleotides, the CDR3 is TGCGCCAGCAGCCAAGACCGAGCTGAAGCTTTCTTT. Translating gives CASSQDRAEAFF.

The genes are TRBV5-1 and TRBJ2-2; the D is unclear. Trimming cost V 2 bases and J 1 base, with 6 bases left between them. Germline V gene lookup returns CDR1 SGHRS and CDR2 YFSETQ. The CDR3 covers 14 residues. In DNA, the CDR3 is TGCGCCAGCAGCTTTTACGGGAACACCGGGGAGCTGTTTTTT. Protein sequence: CASSFYGNTGELFF.

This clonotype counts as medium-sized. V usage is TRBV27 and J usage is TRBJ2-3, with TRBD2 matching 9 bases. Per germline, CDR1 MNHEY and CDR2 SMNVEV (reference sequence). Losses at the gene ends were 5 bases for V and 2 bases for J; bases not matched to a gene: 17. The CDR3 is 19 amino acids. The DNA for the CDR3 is TGTGCCAGCAGTCCCCGGCCGGGGCGGGCTAGCGGGGACACAGATACGCAGTATTTT. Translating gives CASSPRPGRASGDTDTQYF.

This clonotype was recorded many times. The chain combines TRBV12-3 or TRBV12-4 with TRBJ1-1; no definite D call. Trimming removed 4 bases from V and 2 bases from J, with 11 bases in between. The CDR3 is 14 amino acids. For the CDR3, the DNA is TGTGCCAGCAGTTATCAGGTTTCTAACACTGAAGCTTTCTTT. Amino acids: CASSYQVSNTEAFF.

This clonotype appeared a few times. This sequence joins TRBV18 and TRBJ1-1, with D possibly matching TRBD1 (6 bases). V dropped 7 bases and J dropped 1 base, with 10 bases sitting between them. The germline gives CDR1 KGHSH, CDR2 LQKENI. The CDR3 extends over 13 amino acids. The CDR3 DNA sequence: TGTGCCAGCTTGCAGGGGCAGAACACTGAAGCTTTCTTT. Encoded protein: CASLQGQNTEAFF.

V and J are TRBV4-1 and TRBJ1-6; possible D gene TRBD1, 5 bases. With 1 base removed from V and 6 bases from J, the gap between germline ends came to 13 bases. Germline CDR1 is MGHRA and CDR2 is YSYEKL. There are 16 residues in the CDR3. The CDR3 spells CASSQAEGEANSPLHF. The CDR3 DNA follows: TGCGCCAGCAGCCAAGCCGAAGGGGAGGCTAATTCACCCCTCCACTTT.

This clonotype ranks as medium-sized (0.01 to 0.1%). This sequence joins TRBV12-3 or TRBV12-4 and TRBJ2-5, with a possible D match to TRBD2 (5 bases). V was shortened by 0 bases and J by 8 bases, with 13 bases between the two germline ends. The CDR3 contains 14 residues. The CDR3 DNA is TGTGCCAGCAGTTTAGCGGACTTTTTAGGAACCCAGTACTTC. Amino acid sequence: CASSLADFLGTQYF.

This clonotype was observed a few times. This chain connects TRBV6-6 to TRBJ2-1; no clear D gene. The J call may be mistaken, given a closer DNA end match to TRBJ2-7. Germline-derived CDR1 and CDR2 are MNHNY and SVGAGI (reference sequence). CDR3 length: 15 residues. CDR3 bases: TGTGCCAGCAGTTACTCCTGGGGAATAGGCACCGAGCAGTACTTC. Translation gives CASSYSWGIGTEQYF.

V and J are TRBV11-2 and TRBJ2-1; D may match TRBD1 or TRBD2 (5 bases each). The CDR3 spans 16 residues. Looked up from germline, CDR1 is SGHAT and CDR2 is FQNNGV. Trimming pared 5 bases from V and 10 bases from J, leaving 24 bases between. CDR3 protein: CASSLLGVVLNYEQFF. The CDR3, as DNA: TGTGCCAGCAGCCTACTGGGGGTGGTCCTCAATTACGAGCAGTTCTTC.

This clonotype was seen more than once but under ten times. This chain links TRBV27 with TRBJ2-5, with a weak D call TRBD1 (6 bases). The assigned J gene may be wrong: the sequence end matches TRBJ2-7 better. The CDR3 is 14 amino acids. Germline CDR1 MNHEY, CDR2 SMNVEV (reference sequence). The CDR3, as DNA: TGTGCCAGCAGTCCCCGACAGGTCTCCTACGAGCAGTACTTC. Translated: CASSPRQVSYEQYF.

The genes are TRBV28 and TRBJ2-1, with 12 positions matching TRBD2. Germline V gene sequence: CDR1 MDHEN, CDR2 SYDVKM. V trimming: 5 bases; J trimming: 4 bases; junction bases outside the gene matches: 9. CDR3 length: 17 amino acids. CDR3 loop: CASSPQLAGGLYNEQFF. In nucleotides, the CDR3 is TGTGCCAGCAGTCCCCAGCTAGCGGGAGGGTTGTACAATGAGCAGTTCTTC.

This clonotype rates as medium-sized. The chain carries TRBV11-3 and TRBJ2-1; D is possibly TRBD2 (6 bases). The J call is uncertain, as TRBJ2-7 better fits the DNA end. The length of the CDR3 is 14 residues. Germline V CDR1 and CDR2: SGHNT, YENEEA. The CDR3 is CASSLRTTPYEQYF. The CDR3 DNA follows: TGTGCCAGCAGCCTGAGGACTACCCCTTACGAGCAGTACTTC.

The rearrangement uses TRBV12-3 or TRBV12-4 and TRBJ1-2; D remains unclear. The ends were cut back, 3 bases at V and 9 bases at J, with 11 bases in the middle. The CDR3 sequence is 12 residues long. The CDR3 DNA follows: TGTGCCAGCAGTTTTAGCCAAGACAGCTACACCTTC. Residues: CASSFSQDSYTF.

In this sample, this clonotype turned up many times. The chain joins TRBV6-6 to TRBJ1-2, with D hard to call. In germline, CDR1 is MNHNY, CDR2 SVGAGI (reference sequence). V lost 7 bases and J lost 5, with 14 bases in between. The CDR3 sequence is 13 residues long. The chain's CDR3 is CASNMGTGYGYTF. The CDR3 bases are TGTGCCAGCAACATGGGAACGGGTTATGGCTACACCTTC.

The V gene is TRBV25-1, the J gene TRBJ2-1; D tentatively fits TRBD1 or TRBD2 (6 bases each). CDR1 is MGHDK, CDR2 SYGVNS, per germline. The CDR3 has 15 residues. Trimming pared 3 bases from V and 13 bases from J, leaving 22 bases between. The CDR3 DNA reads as TGTGCCAGCAGTGATCCTAGGGGGGCCGGAGAGACCCAGTTCTTC. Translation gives CASSDPRGAGETQFF.

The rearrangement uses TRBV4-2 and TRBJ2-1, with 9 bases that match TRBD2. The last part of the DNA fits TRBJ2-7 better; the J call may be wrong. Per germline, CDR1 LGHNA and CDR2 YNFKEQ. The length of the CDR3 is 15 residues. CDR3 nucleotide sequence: TGTGCCAGCAGCCAAGGGCTAGCGGGAACCTACGAGCAGTACTTC. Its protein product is CASSQGLAGTYEQYF.

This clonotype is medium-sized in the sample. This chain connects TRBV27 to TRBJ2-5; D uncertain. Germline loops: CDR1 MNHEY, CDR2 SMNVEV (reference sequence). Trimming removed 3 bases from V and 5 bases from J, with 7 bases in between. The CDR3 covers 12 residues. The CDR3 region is CASSFPRETQYF. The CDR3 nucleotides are TGTGCCAGCAGTTTCCCCCGGGAGACCCAGTACTTC.

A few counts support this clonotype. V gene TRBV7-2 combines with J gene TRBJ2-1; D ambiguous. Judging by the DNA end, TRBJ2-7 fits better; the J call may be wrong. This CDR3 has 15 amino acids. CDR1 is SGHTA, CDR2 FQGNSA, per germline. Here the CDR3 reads CASSLDRRIPDEQYF. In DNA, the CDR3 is TGTGCCAGCAGCTTAGATCGGCGGATCCCGGACGAGCAGTACTTC.

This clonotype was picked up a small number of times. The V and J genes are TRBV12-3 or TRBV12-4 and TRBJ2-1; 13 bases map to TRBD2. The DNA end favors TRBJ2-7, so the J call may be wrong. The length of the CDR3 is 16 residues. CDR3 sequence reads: CASSPQGLAGSYEQYF. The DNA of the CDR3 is TGTGCCAGCAGTCCCCAGGGACTAGCGGGATCCTACGAGCAGTACTTC.

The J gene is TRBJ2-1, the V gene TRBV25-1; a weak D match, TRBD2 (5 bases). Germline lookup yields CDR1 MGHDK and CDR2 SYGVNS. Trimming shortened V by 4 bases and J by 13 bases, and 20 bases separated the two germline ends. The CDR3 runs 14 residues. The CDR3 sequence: CASSGNLAQETQFF. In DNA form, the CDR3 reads TGTGCCAGCAGTGGTAATTTAGCGCAAGAGACCCAGTTCTTC. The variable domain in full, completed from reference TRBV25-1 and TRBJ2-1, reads EADIYQTPRYLVIGTGKKITLECSQTMGHDKMYWYQQDPGMELHLIHYSYGVNSTEKGDLSSESTVSRIRTEHFPLTLESARPSHTSQYLCASSGNLAQETQFFGPGTRLTVL.

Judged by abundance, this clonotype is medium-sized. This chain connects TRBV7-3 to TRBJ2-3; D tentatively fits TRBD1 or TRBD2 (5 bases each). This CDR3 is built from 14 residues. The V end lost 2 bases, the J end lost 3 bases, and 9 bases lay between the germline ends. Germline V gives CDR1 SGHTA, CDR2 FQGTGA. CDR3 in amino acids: CASSLGGLTDTQYF. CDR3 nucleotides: TGTGCCAGCAGCTTAGGGGGTTTAACAGATACGCAGTATTTT. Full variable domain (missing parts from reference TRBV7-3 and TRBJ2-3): GAGVSQTPSNKVTEKGKYVELRCDPISGHTALYWYRQSLGQGPEFLIYFQGTGAADDSGLPNDRFFAVRPEGSVSTLKIQRTERGDSAVYLCASSLGGLTDTQYFGPGTRLTVL.

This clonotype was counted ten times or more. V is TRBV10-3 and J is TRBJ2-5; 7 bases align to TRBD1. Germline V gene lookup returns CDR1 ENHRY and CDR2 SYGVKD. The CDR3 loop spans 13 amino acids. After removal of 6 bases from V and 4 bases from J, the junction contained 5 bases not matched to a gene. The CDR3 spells CAIRGTAIETQYF. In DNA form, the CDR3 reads TGTGCCATCAGGGGGACAGCTATAGAGACCCAGTACTTC.

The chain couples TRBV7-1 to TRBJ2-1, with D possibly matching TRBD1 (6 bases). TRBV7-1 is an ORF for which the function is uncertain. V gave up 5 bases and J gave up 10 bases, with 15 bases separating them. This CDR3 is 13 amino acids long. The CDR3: CASSETGAYEQFF. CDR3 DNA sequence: TGTGCCAGCAGCGAGACAGGAGCCTACGAGCAGTTCTTC.

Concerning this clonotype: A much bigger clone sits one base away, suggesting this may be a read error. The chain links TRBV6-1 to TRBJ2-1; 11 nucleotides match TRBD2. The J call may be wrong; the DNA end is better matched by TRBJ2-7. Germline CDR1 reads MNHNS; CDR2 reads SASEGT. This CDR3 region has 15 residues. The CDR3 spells CASSPPTSGTNEQYF. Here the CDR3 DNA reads TGTGCCAGCAGTCCTCCGACTAGCGGGACGAATGAGCAGTACTTC.

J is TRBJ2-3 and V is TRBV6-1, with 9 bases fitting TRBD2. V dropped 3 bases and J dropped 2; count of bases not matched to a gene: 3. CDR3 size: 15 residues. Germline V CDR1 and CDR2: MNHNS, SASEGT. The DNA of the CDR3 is TGTGCCAGCAGTGACCTAGCGGGAACCACAGATACGCAGTATTTT. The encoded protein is CASSDLAGTTDTQYF.

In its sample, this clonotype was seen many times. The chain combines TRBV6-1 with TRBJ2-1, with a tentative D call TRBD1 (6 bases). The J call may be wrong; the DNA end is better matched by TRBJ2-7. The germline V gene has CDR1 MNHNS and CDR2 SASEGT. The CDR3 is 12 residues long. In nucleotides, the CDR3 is TGTGCCAGCAGCCGGGACAACTACGAGCAGTACTTC. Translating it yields CASSRDNYEQYF.

The CDR3 region is CASSESEPQHF. CDR3 nucleotides: TGTGCCAGCAGTGAATCCGAGCCCCAGCATTTT. The chain has TRBV6-1 and TRBJ1-5; D remains unclear. V was shortened by 2 bases and J by 8 bases, with 4 bases between the two germline ends. This CDR3 has 11 residues. The germline gives CDR1 MNHNS, CDR2 SASEGT.